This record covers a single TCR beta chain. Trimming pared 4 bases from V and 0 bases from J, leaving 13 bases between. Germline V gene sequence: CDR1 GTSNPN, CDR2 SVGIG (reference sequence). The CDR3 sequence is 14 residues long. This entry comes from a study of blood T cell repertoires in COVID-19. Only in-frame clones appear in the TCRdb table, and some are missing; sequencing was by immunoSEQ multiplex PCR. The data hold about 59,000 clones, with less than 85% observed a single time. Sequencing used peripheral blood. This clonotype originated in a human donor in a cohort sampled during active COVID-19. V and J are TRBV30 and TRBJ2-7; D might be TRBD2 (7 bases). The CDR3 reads CAWKGGTSSYEQYF. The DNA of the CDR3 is TGTGCCTGGAAGGGGGGGACCAGCTCCTACGAGCAGTACTTC.